The sample holds many counts of the clone carrying this T cell receptor beta chain. What it recognizes is unknown. The source of the sample is a study of CD8 T cells in ankylosing spondylitis. Study conclusions and caveats: Prior literature has documented some motif variants in synovial fluid and blood from reactive arthritis. Typical of ankylosing spondylitis blood, it appeared, was a TCR beta motif of eight highly homologous variants.

Construction of TCR beta libraries was performed using quantitative 5'-RACE with molecular barcodes. TCRdb ran MiXCR on the 5' RACE reads and lists one entry per CDR3 protein. The table lists just under 95,000 distinct CDR3 sequences, about 8.8% of them singletons, with approximately 4.6% in the top ten. Trimming shortened V by 3 bases and J by 0 bases, and 5 bases separated the two germline ends. This CDR3 comprises 13 residues. Per germline, CDR1 ENHRY and CDR2 SYGVKD. The receptor was derived from a male donor with ankylosing spondylitis or in good health (not recorded which). The V and J genes are TRBV10-3 and TRBJ2-5; D gene ambiguous. Sequencing was carried out using blood, either unsorted or a sorted T cell fraction (not recorded which). This CDR3 is CAISDQNQETQYF. CDR3 DNA: TGTGCCATCAGTGACCAGAACCAAGAGACCCAGTACTTC.